This TCR beta chain comes out of a study of CXCR3-negative and CXCR3-positive naive CD8 T cells. The wider study: Sequencing gave 120 million to 150 million TRB reads overall, about 1.5 +/- 0.3 million per library.

A remark on this clonotype: Its antigen is currently unknown.

Findings and caveats of the study: Sequencing showed both naive subsets with comparably high diversity, and memory CD8+ cells much lower.

cDNA libraries for TRB were generated by 5' RACE incorporating UMI labels. TCRdb reworked the 5' RACE reads into one entry per CDR3 protein, no DNA. The sample totals more than 35,000 distinct CDR3 sequences; its top ten clones hold about 14%. Germline V gene lookup returns CDR1 MNHEY and CDR2 SMNVEV (reference sequence). The CDR3 runs 12 residues. V gene TRBV27 combines with J gene TRBJ2-5; TCRdb's D call, TRBD1, is unchecked because there is no DNA. This clonotype was obtained from a human donor in good health. Some clones in this sample may be carry-over from other donors' samples. The sequencing input was memory CD8+ T cells from blood. The CDR3 is CASSVPTGAQYF.